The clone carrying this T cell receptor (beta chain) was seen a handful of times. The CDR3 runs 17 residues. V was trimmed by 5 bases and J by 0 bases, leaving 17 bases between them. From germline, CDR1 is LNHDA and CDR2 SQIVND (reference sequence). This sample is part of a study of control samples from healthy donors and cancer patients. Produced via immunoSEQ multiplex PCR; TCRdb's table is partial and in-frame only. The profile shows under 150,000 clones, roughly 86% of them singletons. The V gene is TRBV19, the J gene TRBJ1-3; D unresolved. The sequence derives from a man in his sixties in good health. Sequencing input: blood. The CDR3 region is CASSRTYEGPSGNTIYF. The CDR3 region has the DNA TGTGCCAGTAGTCGCACTTATGAAGGCCCCTCTGGAAACACCATATATTTT.